This TCR beta chain originates from a study of blood T cell repertoires in COVID-19. How the authors handled the data: Nucleated cell counts were estimated from reference gene primer amplification. The method was immunoSEQ multiplex PCR; TCRdb's version includes in-frame clones alone and lacks a portion of them. V and J calls plus clone size are reproduced from that table; the DNA served to infer D and trimming. Of about 150,000 clones in the sample, 75% to 85% were seen once. What was sequenced was peripheral blood. This sequence was found in a woman aged 45 to 65 with acute or convalescent COVID-19.

This CDR3 reads CSVERYGAGELFF. The CDR3 DNA reads as TGCAGCGTTGAGCGGTATGGAGCCGGGGAGCTGTTTTTT. This chain links TRBV29-1 with TRBJ2-2; D is undetermined. Per the germline V gene, CDR1 is SQVTM and CDR2 is ANQGSEA. This CDR3 is 13 amino acids long. Deletions cut 3 bases from V and 6 bases from J, with 11 bases between.